The 25 T cell receptor beta chains reported below all come from one sample, sequenced in a study of response to subunit inactivated influenza vaccine (dated by TCRdb to the late 2010s). Library preparation employed RT-PCR. The reads were generated on an Illumina HiSeq 2500. TCRdb applied fastp at Q25 and MiXCR to the public reads, then kept only in-frame beta chains. Every CDR3 protein is listed once, alongside the most common genes and DNA of its rows. The sample table contains 290,000 or so distinct CDR3 sequences; only one count was recorded for 22% of them. Over 9% of the sample belongs to the ten largest clones. Sequenced here: PBMCs from blood, sampled around 22 months after vaccination. The source is a man aged 50 to 69 who received an inactivated influenza vaccine. Donor details come from another sample of the same person, matched by shared clones.

The chain is built from TRBV7-2 and TRBJ1-2; 9 bases fit TRBD1. In germline, CDR1 is SGHTA, CDR2 FQGNSA. The CDR3 sequence is 13 residues long. V dropped 5 bases and J dropped 7; count of bases not matched to a gene: 5. The CDR3 here is CASSLDRGTGYTF. The CDR3 DNA reads as TGTGCCAGCAGCCTCGACAGGGGGACTGGCTACACCTTC.

The genes are TRBV29-1 and TRBJ1-1; no firm D call. CDR1 is SQVTM and CDR2 is ANQGSEA in the germline V gene. V lost 5 bases to trimming and J lost 1 base, with 11 bases between them. The CDR3 loop spans 13 amino acids. This CDR3 reads CSVQRRWNTEAFF. The CDR3 region has the DNA TGCAGCGTTCAGCGACGCTGGAACACTGAAGCTTTCTTT.

The chain joins TRBV20-1 to TRBJ2-5; possible D gene TRBD1, 6 bases. Per germline, CDR1 DFQATT and CDR2 SNEGSKA (reference sequence). The CDR3 is 13 amino acids. V was shortened by 3 bases and J by 7 bases, with 15 bases between the two germline ends. As DNA, the CDR3 is TGCAGTGCTAGGACAGGCCTAATAGGGACCCAGTACTTC. It encodes CSARTGLIGTQYF.

This clonotype was recorded a few times. This rearrangement joins TRBV11-2 to TRBJ1-2, with 11 positions matching TRBD1. Germline CDR1 and CDR2: SGHAT and FQNNGV. J gave up 3 bases and V 6 bases, and 0 bases lay outside the gene matches. The length of the CDR3 is 13 residues. The CDR3 reads CASRGQGDYGYTF. In nucleotides, the CDR3 is TGTGCCAGCAGGGGACAGGGGGACTATGGCTACACCTTC.

This clonotype has more than one count but fewer than ten. The chain uses TRBV30 and TRBJ1-5; the D is unclear. The V gene lost 2 bases and the J gene lost 2 bases, with 25 bases spanning the gap. Germline CDR1 and CDR2: GTSNPN and SVGIG (reference sequence). The CDR3 contains 19 residues. CDR3 region: CAWSPSPFIGRVGNQPQHF. CDR3 in DNA: TGTGCCTGGAGTCCATCCCCATTTATCGGGCGGGTAGGCAATCAGCCCCAGCATTTT.

The chain is built from TRBV20-1 and TRBJ1-5; TRBD1 is a possible D gene (6 bases). CDR3 length equals 14 residues. The germline gives CDR1 DFQATT, CDR2 SNEGSKA (reference sequence). Between the trimmed V and J ends, which lost 4 bases and 0 bases, there was a span of 10 bases. CDR3 residues: CSAKQGHSNQPQHF. Here the CDR3 DNA reads TGCAGTGCTAAACAGGGCCATAGCAATCAGCCCCAGCATTTT.

This clonotype was counted between two and nine times. The CDR3 protein is CASSSKGGLQPQHF. The CDR3 DNA sequence: TGTGCCAGCAGCTCTAAGGGGGGGCTACAGCCCCAGCATTTT. The gene calls are TRBV7-8 and TRBJ1-5; tentative D call: TRBD1 (6 bases). Between the trimmed V and J ends, which lost 4 bases and 7 bases, there was a span of 14 bases. This CDR3 has 14 amino acids. Germline V lookup: CDR1 SGHVS, CDR2 FQNEAQ.

The chain has TRBV7-9 and TRBJ2-7; unclear D gene. This CDR3 region has 11 residues. CDR1 SEHNR and CDR2 FQNEAQ come from the germline V gene (reference sequence). Trimming shortened V by 5 bases and J by 6 bases, and 8 bases separated the two germline ends. The CDR3, as DNA: TGTGCCAGCAGCGGAGCCGGCGAGCAGTACTTC. Translation: CASSGAGEQYF.

This clonotype turned up a few times. V usage is TRBV20-1 and J usage is TRBJ1-6, with D uncertain. The CDR3 is made up of 14 amino acids. Trimming cost V 0 bases and J 7 bases, with 10 bases left between them. Germline loops: CDR1 DFQATT, CDR2 SNEGSKA (reference sequence). The chain's CDR3 is CSARDRTTNSPLHF. As DNA, the CDR3 is TGCAGTGCTAGAGATAGGACTACAAATTCACCCCTCCACTTT.

The V call is TRBV20-1, the J call TRBJ2-1; no definite D call. The ends were cut back, 6 bases at V and 8 bases at J, with 14 bases in the middle. Germline assignment: CDR1 DFQATT and CDR2 SNEGSKA (reference sequence). The CDR3 loop spans 12 amino acids. The DNA for the CDR3 is TGCAGTGCCCTGGCTAACAAACATGAGCAGTTCTTC. Translation: CSALANKHEQFF.

V and J are TRBV29-1 and TRBJ2-7; D is possibly TRBD1 or TRBD2 (5 bases each). The CDR3 spans 13 residues. Germline CDR1 reads SQVTM; CDR2 reads ANQGSEA. V shed 7 bases and J shed 5 bases, with 18 bases lying between them. The CDR3 DNA is TGCAGCGGTGCCAGGGCGGGTTTCAACGAGCAGTACTTC. Translation: CSGARAGFNEQYF.

This clonotype has ten or more counts. The CDR3, as DNA: TGTGCCAGCACCCCGACAGCAACTAATGAAAAACTGTTTTTT. It yields the protein CASTPTATNEKLFF. This chain links TRBV7-6 with TRBJ1-4; TRBD1 is a possible D gene (5 bases). The ends were cut back, 7 bases at V and 0 bases at J, with 9 bases in the middle. Per germline, CDR1 SGHVS and CDR2 FNYEAQ. This CDR3 has 14 residues.

V usage is TRBV20-1 and J usage is TRBJ2-7, with 12 bases identical to TRBD2. V lost 5 bases to trimming and J lost 1 base; unmatched junction nucleotides: 3. Germline values: CDR1 DFQATT, CDR2 SNEGSKA (reference sequence). The CDR3 is made up of 14 amino acids. CDR3 in amino acids: CSAFGLAGSYEQYF. The CDR3 nucleotides are TGCAGTGCTTTCGGACTAGCGGGATCCTACGAGCAGTACTTC.

This chain joins TRBV4-2 and TRBJ2-2; 7 bases map to TRBD1. With 1 base clipped from V and 2 bases from J, the junction kept 4 bases outside the gene matches. The CDR3 is 16 residues long. Per germline, CDR1 LGHNA and CDR2 YNFKEQ. The CDR3 DNA reads as TGTGCCAGCAGCCAAGGACAGGGCCTAAACACCGGGGAGCTGTTTTTT. It is translated as CASSQGQGLNTGELFF.

V is TRBV5-1 and J is TRBJ1-1; perhaps TRBD1 as D (5 bases). CDR3 length: 15 residues. Trimming took off 3 bases at V and 1 base at J, with 13 bases between the two ends. Germline loops: CDR1 SGHRS, CDR2 YFSETQ. CDR3 nucleotide sequence: TGCGCCAGCAGCTATGGCGGCGGGGCGAACACTGAAGCTTTCTTT. Amino acid sequence: CASSYGGGANTEAFF.

There are many counts of this clonotype. V and J are TRBV12-3 or TRBV12-4 and TRBJ1-5, with 12 bases lining up with TRBD1. V was clipped by 1 base and J by 7 bases; unmatched bases: 5. CDR3 length equals 16 residues. CDR3 amino acids: CASSLEGQGARQPQHF. DNA of the CDR3: TGTGCCAGCAGTTTAGAGGGACAGGGGGCGCGGCAGCCCCAGCATTTT.

The V and J genes are TRBV9 and TRBJ1-1, with TRBD1 matching 7 bases. This CDR3 contains 15 residues. The V gene end was trimmed by 6 bases and the J gene end by 2 bases; junction bases not matched to a gene: 10. Per germline, CDR1 SGDLS and CDR2 YYNGEE. CDR3: CASTPGGEINTEAFF. The CDR3 nucleotides read TGTGCCAGCACTCCAGGGGGGGAAATAAACACTGAAGCTTTCTTT.

V gene TRBV12-3 or TRBV12-4 combines with J gene TRBJ2-1; either TRBD1 or TRBD2 may fit D (7 bases each). The V gene lost 5 bases and the J gene lost 7 bases, with 15 bases spanning the gap. The CDR3 covers 14 residues. The CDR3 sequence is CASSLQGGANEQFF. In DNA, the CDR3 is TGTGCCAGCAGTCTTCAGGGGGGGGCGAATGAGCAGTTCTTC.

The chain links TRBV27 to TRBJ2-7; 9 nucleotides match TRBD2. CDR1 and CDR2 from the germline V gene are MNHEY and SMNVEV (reference sequence). CDR3 length equals 14 residues. With 3 bases clipped from V and 2 bases from J, the junction kept 2 bases outside the gene matches. The DNA for the CDR3 is TGTGCCAGCAGTTTCATAGCGGGGGCCTACGAGCAGTACTTC. This encodes CASSFIAGAYEQYF.

The sample holds a few counts of this clonotype. The genes are TRBV4-3 and TRBJ1-3, with D uncertain. Germline CDR1 reads LGHNA; CDR2 reads YSLEER. The CDR3 runs 18 residues. Trimming took off 0 bases at V and 0 bases at J, with 15 bases between the two ends. The CDR3 spells CASSQDQIVGYSGNTIYF. The CDR3 nucleotides read TGCGCCAGCAGCCAAGATCAGATCGTAGGGTACTCTGGAAACACCATATATTTT.

This clonotype was counted a few times. The chain links TRBV7-9 to TRBJ1-6, with 8 bases aligning to TRBD1. Germline V lookup: CDR1 SEHNR, CDR2 FQNEAQ (reference sequence). V was pared by 2 bases and J by 1 base, with 4 bases of the junction left unmatched. The CDR3 contains 17 residues. The CDR3 protein is CASSLQTGASYNSPLHF. The CDR3 bases are TGTGCCAGCAGCTTACAGACAGGGGCGTCCTATAATTCACCCCTCCACTTT.

Many counts were recorded for this clonotype. J is TRBJ1-1 and V is TRBV7-2; 8 nucleotides agree with TRBD1. Germline CDR1 reads SGHTA; CDR2 reads FQGNSA. The CDR3 is 13 residues long. The V segment lost 2 bases and the J segment 8 bases; nucleotides outside the gene matches: 4. For the CDR3, the DNA is TGTGCCAGCAGCTTATCGGGGACAGGAGAAGCTTTCTTT. Translating it yields CASSLSGTGEAFF.

This clonotype occurred a few times. The V and J genes are TRBV12-3 or TRBV12-4 and TRBJ2-3; D is unclear. This CDR3 spans 13 amino acids. Trimming cost V 8 bases and J 0 bases, with 9 bases left between them. The CDR3 region is CASDTASTDTQYF. As DNA, the CDR3 is TGTGCCAGCGATACTGCTAGCACAGATACGCAGTATTTT.

This clonotype turned up a few times. This sequence joins TRBV4-2 and TRBJ2-4; D unresolved. This CDR3 contains 15 residues. Germline V CDR1 and CDR2: LGHNA, YNFKEQ. V shed 0 bases and J shed 10 bases, with 16 bases lying between them. The CDR3 loop is CASSQELGTTMIQYF. The CDR3 DNA sequence: TGTGCCAGCAGCCAAGAGCTCGGAACTACCATGATTCAGTACTTC.

There are many counts of this clonotype. The chain joins TRBV2 to TRBJ1-4; D is unresolved. The CDR3 is made up of 14 amino acids. Germline V gene sequence: CDR1 SNHLY, CDR2 FYNNEI. Trimming took 2 bases from V and 8 from J, leaving 12 bases between them. CDR3 coding DNA: TGTGCCAGCAGTGAATACCGGGCGTACGAAAAACTGTTTTTT. Residues: CASSEYRAYEKLFF.